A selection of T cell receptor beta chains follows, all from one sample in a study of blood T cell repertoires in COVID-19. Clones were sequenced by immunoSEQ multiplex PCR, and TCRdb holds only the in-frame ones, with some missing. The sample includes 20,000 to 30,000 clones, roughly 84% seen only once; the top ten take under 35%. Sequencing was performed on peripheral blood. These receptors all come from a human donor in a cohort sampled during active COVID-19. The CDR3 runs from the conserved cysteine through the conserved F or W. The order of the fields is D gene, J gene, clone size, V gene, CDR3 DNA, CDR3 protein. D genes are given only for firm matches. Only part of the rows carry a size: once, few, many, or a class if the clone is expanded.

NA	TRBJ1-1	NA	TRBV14	TGTGCCAGCACCCTCTCCGCCGAGAGTGAAGCTTTCTTT	CASTLSAESEAFF
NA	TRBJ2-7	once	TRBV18	TGTGCCAGCTCACCCCCTAACGGGAGACGGTACGAGCAGTACTTC	CASSPPNGRRYEQYF
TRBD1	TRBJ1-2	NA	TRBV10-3	TGTGCCATCAGCCTTTCCGGGACAGGGAACTCTGGCTACACCTTC	CAISLSGTGNSGYTF
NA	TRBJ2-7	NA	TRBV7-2	TGTGCCAGCAGCTTCGGGAAAAGATCCTACGAGCAGTACTTC	CASSFGKRSYEQYF
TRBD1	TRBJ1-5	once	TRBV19	TGTGCCAGTAGTATGGGAGCAGGGGGTAATCAGCCCCAGCATTTT	CASSMGAGGNQPQHF
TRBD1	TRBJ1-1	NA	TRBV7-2	TGTGCCAGCAGTTACTCGGGACAGATGAACACTGAAGCTTTCTTT	CASSYSGQMNTEAFF
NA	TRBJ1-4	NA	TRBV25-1	TGTGCCAGCAGTGAAGACAGGTTTTCAACTAATGAAAAACTGTTTTTT	CASSEDRFSTNEKLFF
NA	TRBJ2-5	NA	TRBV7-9	TGTGCCACCCGTTGGGGGACTGAGACCCAGTACTTC	CATRWGTETQYF
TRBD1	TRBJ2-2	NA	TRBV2	TGTGCCAGCGCAGGGGGCGGGTACACCGGGGAGCTGTTTTTT	CASAGGGYTGELFF
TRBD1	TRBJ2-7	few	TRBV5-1	TGCGCCAGCAGCTTGGTGCAAGGGACAGCAATCGAGCAGTACTTC	CASSLVQGTAIEQYF
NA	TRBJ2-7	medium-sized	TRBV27	TGTGCCAGCAATGAACAGGGACCCCTCTACGAGCAGTACTTC	CASNEQGPLYEQYF
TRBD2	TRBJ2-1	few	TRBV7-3	TGTGCCAGCAGCTTAGGCGGACTAGCCCTATACAATGAGCAGTTCTTC	CASSLGGLALYNEQFF
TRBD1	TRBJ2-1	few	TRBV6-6	TGTGCCAGCACCCAAACAGGGGGCTCCTACAATGAGCAGTTCTTC	CASTQTGGSYNEQFF
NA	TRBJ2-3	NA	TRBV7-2	TGTGCCAGCAGGGCTAGCACAGATACGCAGTATTTT	CASRASTDTQYF
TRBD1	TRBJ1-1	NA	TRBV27	TGTGCCACCAGGGGGCTCACTGAAGCTTTCTTT	CATRGLTEAFF
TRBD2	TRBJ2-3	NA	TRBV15	TGTGCCACCCTTCGCCTAGCGGGGGAATCGGGGACAGATACGCAGTATTTT	CATLRLAGESGTDTQYF
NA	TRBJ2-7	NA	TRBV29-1	TGCAGCGTTGAGGGGGTAGCGGAAAGACCCTACGAGCAGTACTTC	CSVEGVAERPYEQYF
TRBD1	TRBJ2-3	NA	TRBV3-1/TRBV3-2	TGTGCCAGCAGCCAAGACAGGGGGCTGGTTTTTACCGGCACAGATACGCAGTATTTT	CASSQDRGLVFTGTDTQYF
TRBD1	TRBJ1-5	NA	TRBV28	TGTGCCAGCAGTTCATCTACAGGGGGCTATCAGCCCCAGCATTTT	CASSSSTGGYQPQHF
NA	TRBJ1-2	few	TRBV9	TGTGCCAGCAGCGCTGGACCGGGACGGGGGAACACCTTC	CASSAGPGRGNTF
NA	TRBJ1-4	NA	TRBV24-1	TGTGCCACCAGTTTCGGGGGAGGGGAAAAACTGTTTTTT	CATSFGGGEKLFF
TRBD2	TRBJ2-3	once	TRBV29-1	TGCAGCGTTGGGTGGCTAGCGGGGAGGGATACGCAGTATTTT	CSVGWLAGRDTQYF
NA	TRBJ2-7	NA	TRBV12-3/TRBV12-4	TGTGCCAGCAGTTTAGGCAGGGCCTACGAGCAGTACTTC	CASSLGRAYEQYF
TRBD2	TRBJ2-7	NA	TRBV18	TGTGCCAGCTCACCTAGCGGGAGTTCAGCCGAGCAGTACTTC	CASSPSGSSAEQYF
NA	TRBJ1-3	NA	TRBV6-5	TGTGCCAGCAGCCCCCCCCGGACAGCTGGAAACACCATATATTTT	CASSPPRTAGNTIYF
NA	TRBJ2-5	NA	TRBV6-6	TGTGCCAGCAGTCACGCGGGACGACAAGAGACCCAGTACTTC	CASSHAGRQETQYF
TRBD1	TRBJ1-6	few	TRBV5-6	TGTGCCAGCAGCTTGGGGACAGGCAGGACTAATTCACCCCTCCACTTT	CASSLGTGRTNSPLHF
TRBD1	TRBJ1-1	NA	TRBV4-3	TGCGCCAGCAGCCAAGATAGGACAGGGATTTTCGGAGGCACTGAAGCTTTCTTT	CASSQDRTGIFGGTEAFF
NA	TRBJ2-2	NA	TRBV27	TGTGCCAGCAGCAACCAGGGTTTGGGGACCGGGGAGCTGTTTTTT	CASSNQGLGTGELFF
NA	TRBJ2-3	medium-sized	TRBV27	TGTGCCAGCAGTTTATCCCACGGAGTCACAGATACGCAGTATTTT	CASSLSHGVTDTQYF
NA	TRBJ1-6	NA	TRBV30	TGTGCCTGGAGTGGTCGGACTAATAATTCACCCCTCCACTTT	CAWSGRTNNSPLHF
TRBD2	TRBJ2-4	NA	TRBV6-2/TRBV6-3	TGTGCCAGCAGTTCGACTTTAGCGGGAGGGCCTGGTTTCTTC	CASSSTLAGGPGFF
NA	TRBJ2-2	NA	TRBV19	TGTGCCAGTAGTATAAACAGGGCGCACACCGGGGAGCTGTTTTTT	CASSINRAHTGELFF
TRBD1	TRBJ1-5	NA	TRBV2	TGTGCCAGCAGTTTGACAGGGGGCGAGGGGGAGCCCCAGCATTTT	CASSLTGGEGEPQHF
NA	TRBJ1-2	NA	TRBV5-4	TGTGCCAGCAGCTTGCGCCGGGGAGCCTATGGCTACACCTTC	CASSLRRGAYGYTF
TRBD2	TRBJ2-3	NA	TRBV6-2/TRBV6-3	TGTGCCAGCAGTTACTCAGCGGGAGGTCTTAAGGCAGATACGCAGTATTTT	CASSYSAGGLKADTQYF
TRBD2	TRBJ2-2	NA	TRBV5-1	TGCGCCAGCAGCTCGAACCTAGCGGGAGTGAACACCGGGGAGCTGTTTTTT	CASSSNLAGVNTGELFF
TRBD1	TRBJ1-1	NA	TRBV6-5	TGTGCCAGCAGGAGACAGGGGGCAGTCACTGAAGCTTTCTTT	CASRRQGAVTEAFF
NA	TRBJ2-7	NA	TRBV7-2	TGTGCCAGCAGCCCGTCGGCGGGGAACCTAGGGCAGTACTTC	CASSPSAGNLGQYF
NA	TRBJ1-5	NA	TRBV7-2	TGTGCCAGCAGCCCGGGACACCGAAATCAGCCCCAGCATTTT	CASSPGHRNQPQHF
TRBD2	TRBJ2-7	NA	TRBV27	TGTGCCAGCAGTGGGACCTGGGGGGAGCGGGAGTACGAGCAGTACTTC	CASSGTWGEREYEQYF
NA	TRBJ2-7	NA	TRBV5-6	TGTGCCAGCAGCTTGGGGGGCGAAATCTACGAGCAGTACTTC	CASSLGGEIYEQYF
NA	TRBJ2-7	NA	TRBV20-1	TGCAGTGCTATTGAATTAGGGGTCTCCCACGAGCAGTACTTC	CSAIELGVSHEQYF
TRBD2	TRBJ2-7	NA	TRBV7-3	TGTGCCAGCAGCCAAAGACCGGGACTAGCGTCCTACGAGCAGTACTTC	CASSQRPGLASYEQYF
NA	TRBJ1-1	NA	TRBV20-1	TGCAGTGCTAGTTATATGAGGAACACTGAAGCTTTCTTT	CSASYMRNTEAFF
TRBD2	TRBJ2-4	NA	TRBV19	TGTGCCAGTAGTCCACTCCGACTAGCGGGAGGGTCTGTGGGTAACATTCAGTACTTC	CASSPLRLAGGSVGNIQYF
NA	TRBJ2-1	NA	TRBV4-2	TGTGCCAGCAGCCAAGGGCTGCCGCGGGTTGAGGCGGTCTTC	CASSQGLPRVEAVF
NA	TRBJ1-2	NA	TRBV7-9	TGTGCCAGCAGCTTATCATTTGAGGTTGACTATGGCTACACCTTC	CASSLSFEVDYGYTF
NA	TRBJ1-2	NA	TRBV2	TGTGCCAGCAGTGAAACGGGAACCCCTATTAATGGCTACACCTTC	CASSETGTPINGYTF